This section outlines one T cell receptor (beta chain) sequence together with its context. What it binds is unknown. This entry is derived from a study of identical twins. Study-level findings and limits: The study found excess low generation probability among twin-shared out-of-frame alpha sequences. Models predicted less out-of-frame TCR alpha sharing in monozygotic twins than was found. There were fewer insertions in abundant cord blood beta clonotypes, but memory repertoires showed no such pattern.

A single record per CDR3 protein comes from TCRdb applying MiXCR to the 5' RACE reads. The table lists around 480,000 distinct CDR3 sequences, roughly an eighth of them singletons, with approximately 0.98% in the top ten. V dropped 4 bases and J dropped 5; count of bases not matched to a gene: 10. Germline assignment: CDR1 SGHDN and CDR2 FVKESK. The CDR3 loop spans 15 amino acids. These same data were also listed under a study on yellow fever vaccine responses in identical twins.

The sequence derives from a woman aged 18-30 years in good health. This chain uses TRBV14 with TRBJ2-5; 7 positions match TRBD1. The sample comprised CD4+ T cells sorted from blood. The DNA of the CDR3 is TGTGCCAGCAGCCGGGGACAGACCCCTGTGGAGACCCAGTACTTC. This gives the protein CASSRGQTPVETQYF.